This T cell receptor (beta chain) was recorded in a study of regulatory T cells in long-lasting Graves disease. This clonotype was picked up many times. The CDR3 contains 15 residues. CDR1 and CDR2 (germline): SGHTS, YDEGEE. V lost 6 bases to trimming and J lost 0 bases, with 13 bases between them. Both iRepertoire HTBI primers and Arm-PCR of CDR3 regions were used to build the TCR beta libraries. TCRdb reprocessed the multiplex PCR reads with MiXCR, giving one entry per CDR3 protein. The sample lists 380,000 or so distinct CDR3 sequences, under 20% occurring once. Time point meaning: newly diagnosed GD, antithyroid drugs for less than 3 months. The TCR library was prepared using RNA isolated from PBMCs. The patients included were those that came from an endocrinology department in Xi'an, China. The same specimen was also included in a second study, on T cells in Graves' hyperthyroidism and ophthalmopathy. Per that paper: Carried out on the TCR CDR3, a first-round RT-PCR used the HTBI primer set. Researchers report that a 13 V-J model separated ophthalmopathy from stable hyperthyroidism.

V usage is TRBV5-8 and J usage is TRBJ2-1; the D is unclear. This sample comprised peripheral blood mononuclear cells (PBMCs), obtained at new diagnosis, from a patient treated with antithyroid drugs. The TCR originated in a woman between 18 and 29 years old with Graves disease. The CDR3 sequence: CASTSFGSSYNEQFF. The CDR3 coding sequence is TGTGCCAGCACCTCTTTCGGCAGCTCCTACAATGAGCAGTTCTTC.